The 4 T cell receptor beta chains given below trace back to one sample, sequenced in a study of cytomegalovirus exposure and HLA in healthy donors. Primers included in the PCR were 60 Vbeta and 13 Jbeta primers. TCRdb keeps only in-frame clones here, not all; method: immunoSEQ multiplex PCR. The table shows 100,000 to 150,000 clones, with roughly 70% occurring only once. The sequenced sample consisted of PBMCs. These TCRs come from a man younger than 40 in good health and CMV-seronegative.

V gene TRBV11-2 combines with J gene TRBJ2-7; 10 bases map to TRBD2. Germline CDR1 and CDR2: SGHAT and FQNNGV. The length of the CDR3 is 17 residues. Trimming removed 0 bases from V and 5 bases from J; junction bases left unmatched: 10. CDR3 sequence: CASSLDYISGGLNEQYF. CDR3 coding DNA: TGTGCCAGCAGCTTAGATTACATTAGCGGGGGGTTGAACGAGCAGTACTTC.

This sequence joins TRBV6-5 and TRBJ2-2; D gene unclear. The CDR3 consists of 15 residues. Germline values: CDR1 MNHEY, CDR2 SVGAGI. Trimming cost V 0 bases and J 1 base, with 6 bases left between them. CDR3 in DNA: TGTGCCAGCAGTTACTCCTCCGGGAACACCGGGGAGCTGTTTTTT. Translation: CASSYSSGNTGELFF.

The chain links TRBV28 to TRBJ1-2; D is ambiguous. The germline CDR1 and CDR2 sequences are MDHEN and SYDVKM. The CDR3 consists of 13 residues. Trimming removed 1 base from V and 8 bases from J, with 11 bases in between. The DNA of the CDR3 is TGTGCCAGCAGTTTATCGGGGTCCAACGGCTACACCTTC. Protein product: CASSLSGSNGYTF.

The rearrangement links TRBV6-1 to TRBJ1-2; 8 bases map to TRBD1. Germline CDR1 and CDR2: MNHNS and SASEGT. J lost 4 bases, V lost 2 bases, and 3 bases had no gene match. This CDR3 has 14 amino acids. The CDR3 coding sequence is TGTGCCAGCAGTGAAAGGACAGGGAGCTATGGCTACACCTTC. Its protein is CASSERTGSYGYTF.